The 29 T cell receptor beta chains below were found in one sample sequenced in a study of blood T cell repertoires in COVID-19. Libraries were prepared by immunoSEQ multiplex PCR; TCRdb keeps only in-frame clonotypes and omits some of them. The sample lists more than 25,000 clones, around 90% occurring once. Input material: peripheral blood. The source of these receptors is a woman in her thirties or forties with active or convalescent COVID-19.

V usage is TRBV2 and J usage is TRBJ2-3; D remains unclear. The CDR3 spans 15 residues. With 0 bases removed from V and 0 bases from J, the gap between germline ends came to 7 bases. Germline lookup yields CDR1 SNHLY and CDR2 FYNNEI. The CDR3 loop reads CASSEALASTDTQYF. DNA for the CDR3: TGTGCCAGCAGTGAAGCTCTGGCTAGCACAGATACGCAGTATTTT.

The table lists this clone with a count of one. This rearrangement joins TRBV19 to TRBJ2-3; TRBD1 aligns across 7 bases. Germline CDR1 is LNHDA and CDR2 is SQIVND (reference sequence). This CDR3 spans 13 amino acids. V lost 6 bases, J lost 6 bases, and 6 bases stayed unmatched. CDR3 nucleotide sequence: TGTGCCAGTAGCGTTAGACAGGGTGATACGCAGTATTTT. Translation gives CASSVRQGDTQYF.

The V call is TRBV24-1, the J call TRBJ1-6; 9 bases agree with TRBD1. The CDR3 has 14 amino acids. J lost 5 bases, V lost 7 bases, and 2 bases had no gene match. Germline V gene data show CDR1 as KGHDR and CDR2 as SFDVKD. The CDR3 loop reads CATSRDRDNSPLHF. In DNA, the CDR3 is TGTGCCACCAGCCGGGACAGGGATAATTCACCCCTCCACTTT.

This chain uses TRBV5-4 with TRBJ2-5, with a tentative D call TRBD1 (5 bases). This CDR3 contains 16 residues. V gave up 4 bases and J gave up 5 bases, with 21 bases separating them. Germline-derived CDR1 and CDR2 are SGHNT and YYREEE (reference sequence). CDR3 nucleotide sequence: TGTGCCAGCAGCGCCCCAAAACTACAGGTGGCGGAGACCCAGTACTTC. This translates into CASSAPKLQVAETQYF.

This rearrangement joins TRBV30 to TRBJ2-7; possibly TRBD1 for D (6 bases). This CDR3 contains 16 residues. CDR1 GTSNPN and CDR2 SVGIG come from the germline V gene (reference sequence). Trimming took off 1 base at V and 0 bases at J, with 16 bases between the two ends. Here the CDR3 DNA reads TGTGCCTGGAGTGCGGGATTCAGGGGTAACTCCTACGAGCAGTACTTC. As protein: CAWSAGFRGNSYEQYF. The whole variable domain, filled in from reference TRBV30 and TRBJ2-7, reads SQTIHQWPATLVQPVGSPLSLECTVEGTSNPNLYWYRQAAGRGLQLLFYSVGIGQISSEVPQNLSASRPQDRQFILSSKKLLLSDSGFYLCAWSAGFRGNSYEQYFGPGTRLTVT.

The chain is built from TRBV29-1 and TRBJ1-2; maybe TRBD1 (6 bases). The CDR3 contains 14 residues. Germline loops: CDR1 SQVTM, CDR2 ANQGSEA. V lost 1 base, J lost 0 bases, and 9 bases lay in between. The CDR3 here is CSVEGQGTNYGYTF. For the CDR3, the DNA is TGCAGCGTTGAAGGTCAGGGGACTAACTATGGCTACACCTTC.

This chain connects TRBV29-1 to TRBJ2-3; 7 bases agree with TRBD2. This CDR3 spans 13 amino acids. Per the germline V gene, CDR1 is SQVTM and CDR2 is ANQGSEA. V trimming: 6 bases; J trimming: 0 bases; junction bases outside the gene matches: 3. This chain's CDR3 is CSVRDYSTDTQYF. For the CDR3, the DNA is TGCAGCGTGAGGGACTATAGCACAGATACGCAGTATTTT.

A single count supports this clone. V usage is TRBV9 and J usage is TRBJ1-1, with D uncertain. CDR1 is SGDLS and CDR2 is YYNGEE in the germline V gene. V was trimmed by 4 bases and J by 5 bases, leaving 12 bases between them. The CDR3 consists of 13 residues. CDR3 loop: CASSPPASTEAFF. CDR3 in DNA: TGTGCCAGCAGCCCCCCAGCGAGTACTGAAGCTTTCTTT.

This clone came up once. The rearrangement joins TRBV5-4 to TRBJ2-5; 11 bases fit TRBD2. V was pared by 4 bases and J by 5 bases, with 7 bases of the junction left unmatched. Germline CDR1 reads SGHNT; CDR2 reads YYREEE (reference sequence). This CDR3 is built from 15 residues. The CDR3 DNA reads as TGTGCCAGCAGCGCCCGACTAGCGGGGCAGGAGACCCAGTACTTC. Translated, it gives CASSARLAGQETQYF.

The chain uses TRBV6-1 and TRBJ1-6; tentatively, D is TRBD1 (5 bases). CDR1 and CDR2 from the germline V gene are MNHNS and SASEGT. The CDR3 has 15 residues. V lost 2 bases to trimming and J lost 5 bases, with 10 bases between them. CDR3 bases: TGTGCCAGCAGTGAATGGTCAGGGAATAATTCACCCCTCCACTTT. This sequence encodes CASSEWSGNNSPLHF.

The rearrangement uses TRBV5-1 and TRBJ2-2; 8 positions agree with TRBD2. The junction had 10 bases not matched to a gene; V was cut back by 8 bases and J by 1 base. The CDR3 is made up of 16 amino acids. In germline, CDR1 is SGHRS, CDR2 YFSETQ. In nucleotides, the CDR3 is TGCGCCAGTCGGCCCTGGCGGGAGGTGAACACCGGGGAGCTGTTTTTT. Its translation is CASRPWREVNTGELFF. The full variable domain, its missing parts supplied by reference TRBV5-1 and TRBJ2-2, is KAGVTQTPRYLIKTRGQQVTLSCSPISGHRSVSWYQQTPGQGLQFLFEYFSETQRNKGNFPGRFSGRQFSNSRSEMNVSTLELGDSALYLCASRPWREVNTGELFFGEGSRLTVL.

The J gene is TRBJ2-6, the V gene TRBV5-1, with TRBD1 as a possible D gene (6 bases). The germline V gene encodes CDR1 SGHRS and CDR2 YFSETQ. V was clipped by 3 bases and J by 2 bases, with 12 bases between them. The CDR3 has 16 amino acids. DNA for the CDR3: TGCGCCAGCAGCTACTACACAGGGACTGGGGCCAACGTCCTGACTTTC. As protein: CASSYYTGTGANVLTF.

This clone appeared a single time. The CDR3 is CSVFLSYEQYF. Written as DNA, the CDR3 is TGCAGCGTTTTTCTCTCCTACGAGCAGTACTTC. The chain links TRBV29-1 to TRBJ2-7, with D hard to call. The germline V gene encodes CDR1 SQVTM and CDR2 ANQGSEA. This CDR3 comprises 11 residues. Between the trimmed V and J ends, which lost 5 bases and 0 bases, there was a span of 5 bases.

V is TRBV2 and J is TRBJ1-2, with D perhaps matching TRBD1 (5 bases). This CDR3 is 15 amino acids long. V lost 6 bases to trimming and J lost 1 base, with 15 bases between them. The V gene's germline CDR1 is SNHLY and CDR2 FYNNEI. DNA of the CDR3: TGTGCCAGCAGGCGACAGAGCAACTTTAACTATGGCTACACCTTC. Amino acid sequence: CASRRQSNFNYGYTF.

The V gene is TRBV3-1 (or the pseudogene TRBV3-2), the J gene TRBJ2-7, with TRBD2 matching over 7 bases. Germline CDR1 reads LGHDT; CDR2 reads YNNKEL (reference sequence). The V and J ends lost 3 bases and 3 bases, in that order; junction bases with no gene match: 5. CDR3 length: 14 residues. The CDR3 here is CASSQAPGGYEQYF. The CDR3 DNA sequence: TGTGCCAGCAGCCAGGCCCCGGGGGGCTACGAGCAGTACTTC.

The gene calls are TRBV12-5 and TRBJ1-2, with 7 bases fitting TRBD1. The V segment lost 3 bases and the J segment 5 bases; nucleotides outside the gene matches: 9. Germline CDR1 reads LGHNT; CDR2 reads FRNRAP. The CDR3 spans 15 residues. This CDR3 is CASGLTGDWTYGYTF. The CDR3 bases are TGTGCTAGTGGTTTAACAGGGGACTGGACTTATGGCTACACCTTC.

V is TRBV19 and J is TRBJ2-7; D may be TRBD1 (6 bases). Germline V gene lookup returns CDR1 LNHDA and CDR2 SQIVND (reference sequence). This CDR3 spans 14 amino acids. Between the trimmed V and J ends, which lost 3 bases and 3 bases, there was a span of 12 bases. The CDR3 nucleotides read TGTGCCAGTAGTATGTCGGACAGTTACTACGAGCAGTACTTC. Protein product: CASSMSDSYYEQYF.

J is TRBJ1-5 and V is TRBV3-1 (or the pseudogene TRBV3-2), with a tentative D call TRBD1 (6 bases). Germline CDR1 is LGHDT and CDR2 is YNNKEL (reference sequence). This CDR3 has 14 amino acids. The V end was cut by 4 bases, the J end by 6 bases, with 13 bases between. The CDR3 reads CASSPSGDGQPQHF. The DNA of the CDR3 is TGTGCCAGCAGCCCGTCAGGGGATGGTCAGCCCCAGCATTTT.

CDR3 sequence: CASSQDEGADYGYTF. CDR3 DNA: TGTGCCAGCAGCCAAGATGAGGGGGCGGACTATGGCTACACCTTC. The rearrangement uses TRBV3-1 (or the pseudogene TRBV3-2) and TRBJ1-2, with 7 bases identical to TRBD1. CDR1 LGHDT and CDR2 YNNKEL come from the germline V gene (reference sequence). V shed 0 bases and J 3 bases; nucleotides not matched to a gene: 4. The CDR3 is 15 amino acids.

V gene TRBV27 combines with J gene TRBJ2-7, with D uncertain. The CDR3 spans 11 residues. Trimming pared 5 bases from V and 2 bases from J, leaving 4 bases between. CDR1 and CDR2 (germline): MNHEY, SMNVEV (reference sequence). CDR3 nucleotides: TGTGCCAGCAGTAACACCTACGAGCAGTACTTC. As protein: CASSNTYEQYF.

The chain recombines TRBV5-6 with TRBJ2-6; possibly TRBD1 for D (6 bases). V was pared by 2 bases and J by 2 bases, with 11 bases between. Germline CDR1 SGHDT, CDR2 YYEEEE. The CDR3 loop spans 16 amino acids. CDR3 residues: CASSLRTGTGANVLTF. In DNA form, the CDR3 reads TGTGCCAGCAGCTTAAGAACAGGGACTGGGGCCAACGTCCTGACTTTC. Full variable domain (remainder filled in from reference TRBV5-6 and TRBJ2-6): DAGVTQSPTHLIKTRGQQVTLRCSPKSGHDTVSWYQQALGQGPQFIFQYYEEEERQRGNFPDRFSGHQFPNYSSELNVNALLLGDSALYLCASSLRTGTGANVLTFGAGSRLTVL.

The rearrangement joins TRBV2 to TRBJ2-1, with D perhaps matching TRBD1 (6 bases). Germline V lookup: CDR1 SNHLY, CDR2 FYNNEI. The CDR3 runs to 18 residues. Deletions cut 7 bases from V and 7 bases from J, with 29 bases between. The chain's CDR3 is CASIDRIVISPPRNEQFF. CDR3 DNA: TGTGCCAGCATCGACAGGATCGTAATAAGCCCCCCGCGGAATGAGCAGTTCTTC.

J is TRBJ2-2 and V is TRBV27, with 8 nucleotides matching TRBD1. CDR3 length equals 14 residues. V gave up 6 bases and J gave up 4 bases; unmatched junction bases: 4. Germline V gene sequence: CDR1 MNHEY, CDR2 SMNVEV (reference sequence). Here the CDR3 DNA reads TGTGCCAGCAGCGACAGGGGATTCACCGGGGAGCTGTTTTTT. It translates to CASSDRGFTGELFF.

The V gene is TRBV2, the J gene TRBJ1-6; 9 nucleotides line up with TRBD1. This CDR3 comprises 16 residues. The ends lost 6 bases at V and 5 bases at J; junction bases unmatched: 8. Germline lookup yields CDR1 SNHLY and CDR2 FYNNEI. The CDR3 loop reads CASSPDRGINNSPLHF. The CDR3 nucleotides read TGTGCCAGCAGCCCGGACAGGGGAATTAATAATTCACCCCTCCACTTT.

The chain recombines TRBV12-3 or TRBV12-4 with TRBJ2-1, with D hard to call. The CDR3 extends over 13 amino acids. V lost 1 base, J lost 8 bases, and 9 bases lay in between. The CDR3 nucleotides are TGTGCCAGCAGTTTAGGGGCCAGAGATGAGCAGTTCTTC. This encodes CASSLGARDEQFF.

The chain couples TRBV7-2 to TRBJ2-7; TRBD2 might be the D (6 bases). CDR3 length: 15 amino acids. Germline V gives CDR1 SGHTA, CDR2 FQGNSA. V was cut by 6 bases and J by 3 bases, with 18 bases left in between. The CDR3 reads CASSSPRDWLYEQYF. The DNA for the CDR3 is TGTGCCAGCAGTTCCCCCCGGGACTGGCTCTACGAGCAGTACTTC. The full variable domain, completed using reference TRBV7-2 and TRBJ2-7, is GAGVSQSPSNKVTEKGKDVELRCDPISGHTALYWYRQSLGQGLEFLIYFQGNSAPDKSGLPSDRFSAERTGGSVSTLTIQRTQQEDSAVYLCASSSPRDWLYEQYFGPGTRLTVT.

The chain links TRBV5-8 to TRBJ2-3; TRBD2 matches at 9 bases. The CDR3 is 15 residues long. V lost 1 base, J lost 3 bases, and 3 bases stayed unmatched. The germline V gene encodes CDR1 SGHTS and CDR2 YDEGEE. For the CDR3, the DNA is TGTGCCAGCAGCTTGACTAGCGGGCGAACAGATACGCAGTATTTT. Protein sequence: CASSLTSGRTDTQYF.

The V call is TRBV7-3, the J call TRBJ1-2; TRBD1 matches at 10 bases. The CDR3 extends over 15 amino acids. J was trimmed by 8 bases and V by 2 bases; bases with no gene match: 8. The germline V gene encodes CDR1 SGHTA and CDR2 FQGTGA. CDR3 coding DNA: TGTGCCAGCAGCTTAGGCCCCCCGGGACAGGGGGGCTACACCTTC. This codes for CASSLGPPGQGGYTF.

The CDR3 loop is CASSQTGQGGDEQYF. CDR3 DNA sequence: TGTGCCAGCTCACAGACGGGACAGGGAGGCGACGAGCAGTACTTC. This chain uses TRBV18 with TRBJ2-7, with 9 bases identical to TRBD1. The CDR3 is 15 amino acids. The germline V gene encodes CDR1 KGHSH and CDR2 LQKENI. Unmatched junction bases numbered 9, after V lost 4 bases and J lost 5 bases.